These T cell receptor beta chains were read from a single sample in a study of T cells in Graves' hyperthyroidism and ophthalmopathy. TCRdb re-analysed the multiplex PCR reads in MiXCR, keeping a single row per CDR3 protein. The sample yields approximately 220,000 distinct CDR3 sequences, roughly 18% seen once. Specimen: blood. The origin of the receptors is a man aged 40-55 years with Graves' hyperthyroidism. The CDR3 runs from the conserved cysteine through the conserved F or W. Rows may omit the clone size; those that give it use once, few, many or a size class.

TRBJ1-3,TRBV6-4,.,CASSDGTRPDTEISSGNTIYF
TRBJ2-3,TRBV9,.,CASSVALDKSSGTQYF
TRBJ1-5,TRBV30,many,CAWSVSNSNQPQHF
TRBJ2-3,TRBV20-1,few,CSAILAGGQDTQYF
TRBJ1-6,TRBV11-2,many,CASGPRGSSSYNSPLHF
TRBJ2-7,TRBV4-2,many,CASSLSDRAAYEQYF
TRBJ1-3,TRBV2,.,CASSYGNTIYF
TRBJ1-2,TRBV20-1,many,CSARDQGRDGYTF
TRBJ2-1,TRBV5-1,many,CASSSLQGHGNEQFF
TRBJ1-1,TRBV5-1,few,CASSLGRGGTEAFF
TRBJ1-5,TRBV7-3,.,CASSRLAGGQGNQPQHF
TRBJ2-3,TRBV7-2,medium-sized,CASSLYSAGATDTQYF
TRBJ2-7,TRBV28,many,CASSFVVRAYEQYF
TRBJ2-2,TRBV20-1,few,CSARDRLTGGSGELFF
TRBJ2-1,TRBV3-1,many,CASSQDLAGTYNEQFF
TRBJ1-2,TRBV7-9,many,CASSHPLTGDHGYTF